The 13 T cell receptor beta chains listed next were all sequenced from one sample in a study of T cells in Graves' hyperthyroidism and ophthalmopathy. Template material for amplifying TCR beta CDR3 regions consisted of RNA transcripts. With the HTBI primer set, the TCR CDR3 went through a first round of RT-PCR. Via MiXCR, TCRdb re-called the multiplex PCR reads, giving one row per CDR3 protein. The sample holds approximately 510,000 distinct CDR3 sequences, under 25% seen once. Input material: blood. These receptors were taken from a man younger than 35 with Graves' hyperthyroidism.

This clonotype was seen many times. The chain employs TRBV28 and TRBJ1-2; tentatively, D is TRBD1 (5 bases). Germline-derived CDR1 and CDR2 are MDHEN and SYDVKM. This CDR3 region has 13 residues. V lost 8 bases and J lost 1, with 11 bases in between. CDR3 sequence: CASGGTVNYGYTF. The CDR3 DNA reads as TGTGCCAGCGGGGGGACGGTTAACTATGGCTACACCTTC.

This clonotype was detected many times. The chain joins TRBV7-2 to TRBJ2-2; D may be TRBD2 (6 bases). The CDR3 runs 15 residues. The germline V and J ends were trimmed by 2 bases and 5 bases, with 12 bases remaining between them. Germline lookup yields CDR1 SGHTA and CDR2 FQGNSA. CDR3 nucleotides: TGTGCCAGCAGCTTACCCTTAAGCGGGACCGGGGAGCTGTTTTTT. This codes for CASSLPLSGTGELFF.

This clonotype was recorded at least ten times. The chain links TRBV5-1 to TRBJ2-2, with 7 bases that match TRBD2. Looked up from germline, CDR1 is SGHRS and CDR2 is YFSETQ. CDR3 size: 16 residues. V lost 4 bases, J lost 4 bases, and 10 bases stayed unmatched. CDR3: CASSTGRTSVTGELFF. The CDR3 DNA is TGCGCCAGCAGCACCGGACGGACTAGTGTCACCGGGGAGCTGTTTTTT.

The J gene is TRBJ2-7, the V gene TRBV12-5, with 10 bases matching TRBD2. Germline V gene lookup returns CDR1 LGHNT and CDR2 FRNRAP. The CDR3 totals 16 residues. V was pared by 0 bases and J by 3 bases, with 5 bases of the junction left unmatched. CDR3 bases: TGTGCTAGTGGTTTGGTACTTGGGACTAGCGTCTACGAGCAGTACTTC. Its translation is CASGLVLGTSVYEQYF.

This clonotype was found once. This could be a read error, since a much larger clone is one nucleotide away. The missing conserved phenylalanine or tryptophan at the end of this CDR3 makes a read error likely. V gene TRBV28 combines with J gene TRBJ2-7; D not certain. This CDR3 has 14 amino acids. Germline CDR1 reads MDHEN; CDR2 reads SYDVKM. V lost 3 bases and J 0 bases, leaving 9 bases between the germline ends. The CDR3 region has the DNA TGTGCCAGCAGTTTTGCCAGGATCTCCTACGAGCAGTACTAC. Its translation: CASSFARISYEQYY.

This clonotype appeared many times. The J gene is TRBJ2-7, the V gene TRBV20-1, with D perhaps matching TRBD1 or TRBD2 (6 bases each). Trimming stripped 6 bases from V and 1 base from J, with 13 bases between. The CDR3 covers 13 residues. Per germline, CDR1 DFQATT and CDR2 SNEGSKA (reference sequence). The CDR3 loop is CSAGGRVSYEQYF. CDR3 DNA sequence: TGCAGTGCCGGGGGCAGGGTATCCTACGAGCAGTACTTC.

This clonotype was found many times. The chain couples TRBV6-2 or TRBV6-3 to TRBJ2-7, with D unresolved. The CDR3 covers 12 residues. V lost 6 bases, J lost 5 bases, and 11 bases lay in between. Germline CDR1 MNHEY, CDR2 SVGEGT. The CDR3 loop is CASSSSENEQYF. Here the CDR3 DNA reads TGTGCCAGCAGCTCTTCAGAGAACGAGCAGTACTTC.

The chain joins TRBV25-1 to TRBJ2-2, with a weak D call TRBD1 (6 bases). With 6 bases removed from V and 6 bases from J, the gap between germline ends came to 14 bases. Germline CDR1 reads MGHDK; CDR2 reads SYGVNS. CDR3 length: 14 residues. In DNA, the CDR3 is TGTGCCAGCAGGGGCGAGGGGGTCCCCGGGGAGCTGTTTTTT. Translation gives CASRGEGVPGELFF.

V gene TRBV6-1 combines with J gene TRBJ1-6; D gene uncertain. V was shortened by 0 bases and J by 0 bases, with 9 bases between the two germline ends. The CDR3 covers 17 residues. CDR1 MNHNS and CDR2 SASEGT come from the germline V gene. This chain's CDR3 is CASSEAVEYSYNSPLHF. The CDR3 DNA sequence: TGTGCCAGCAGTGAAGCAGTGGAATACTCCTATAATTCACCCCTCCACTTT.

This clonotype has ten or more counts. The rearrangement links TRBV6-5 to TRBJ1-1; D remains ambiguous. The V gene lost 6 bases and the J gene lost 0 bases, with 14 bases spanning the gap. Germline V gene sequence: CDR1 MNHEY, CDR2 SVGAGI. The CDR3 contains 15 residues. The CDR3, as DNA: TGTGCCAGCAGGCAGGACGGCGGCATGAACACTGAAGCTTTCTTT. Its translation is CASRQDGGMNTEAFF.

The table lists this clonotype with many counts. The CDR3: CASSRGYQETQYF. The CDR3 nucleotides read TGTGCCAGCAGCCGCGGGTACCAAGAGACCCAGTACTTC. The gene calls are TRBV7-8 and TRBJ2-5; weak D call: TRBD2 (5 bases). Germline V gene sequence: CDR1 SGHVS, CDR2 FQNEAQ. V was trimmed by 5 bases and J by 0 bases, leaving 7 bases between them. The CDR3 contains 13 residues.

Many counts were recorded for this clonotype. The rearrangement uses TRBV20-1 and TRBJ2-7; TRBD2 matches at 11 bases. Germline CDR1 DFQATT, CDR2 SNEGSKA (reference sequence). The length of the CDR3 is 18 residues. The V segment lost 2 bases and the J segment 5 bases; nucleotides outside the gene matches: 17. Written as DNA, the CDR3 is TGCAGTGCTAGAAACCCCGATCCTTCTAGCGGGGGGTTGCACGAGCAGTACTTC. Translation gives CSARNPDPSSGGLHEQYF.

This clonotype was detected ten times or more. V is TRBV28 and J is TRBJ2-7; 8 bases map to TRBD2. V was pared by 7 bases and J by 4 bases, with 15 bases of the junction left unmatched. CDR1 is MDHEN and CDR2 is SYDVKM in the germline V gene. The length of the CDR3 is 16 residues. The CDR3, as DNA: TGTGCCAGCATCCCTGGGGGAAGCGGGGGATTATACGAGCAGTACTTC. Translated, it gives CASIPGGSGGLYEQYF.